The next 5 T cell receptor beta chains were all read from a single sample in a study of PD-1 blockade in classical Hodgkin lymphoma. Repertoires were generated with immunoSEQ multiplex PCR, while TCRdb's copy carries only in-frame clones and drops some. This table has about 30,000 clones, around 68% appearing once. Following autologous stem cell transplantation, relapse occurred in every patient, and exposure to brentuximab vedotin varied. Sequenced here: peripheral blood mononuclear cells (PBMCs), sampled before the second cycle of nivolumab. These receptors were obtained from a human donor with classical Hodgkin lymphoma.

The chain has TRBV7-2 and TRBJ2-2; D might be TRBD2 (6 bases). In germline, CDR1 is SGHTA, CDR2 FQGNSA. CDR3 size: 16 residues. V was pared by 5 bases and J by 6 bases, with 19 bases between. The CDR3 DNA follows: TGTGCCAGCAGCCCTCGGGTCGTAAGCGGGCCCGGGGAGCTGTTTTTT. Translation gives CASSPRVVSGPGELFF.

This clone showed up just a few times. The chain carries TRBV19 and TRBJ1-1; D gene unclear. The V and J ends lost 4 bases and 2 bases respectively, with 17 bases between them. CDR1 LNHDA and CDR2 SQIVND come from the germline V gene (reference sequence). This CDR3 contains 16 residues. As DNA, the CDR3 is TGTGCCAGTAGTACGACCCCACAGTCGCTTAACACTGAAGCTTTCTTT. Protein: CASSTTPQSLNTEAFF. Together with reference TRBV19 and TRBJ1-1, the CDR3 gives the full variable domain: DGGITQSPKYLFRKEGQNVTLSCEQNLNHDAMYWYRQDPGQGLRLIYYSQIVNDFQKGDIAEGYSVSREKKESFPLTVTSAQKNPTAFYLCASSTTPQSLNTEAFFGQGTRLTVV.

This clone was seen only a few times. This chain's CDR3 is CASNLQGTEAFF. The CDR3, as DNA: TGTGCCAGCAACTTGCAGGGCACTGAAGCTTTCTTT. This chain connects TRBV6-6 to TRBJ1-1; D possibly corresponds to TRBD1 (5 bases). This CDR3 has 12 amino acids. Germline CDR1 reads MNHNY; CDR2 reads SVGAGI (reference sequence). The V and J ends lost 7 bases and 4 bases respectively, with 10 bases between them.

The J gene is TRBJ2-7, the V gene TRBV30; 9 bases align to TRBD2. Looked up from germline, CDR1 is GTSNPN and CDR2 is SVGIG (reference sequence). Trimming took 0 bases from V and 0 from J; bases not matched to a gene: 3. The CDR3 has 15 residues. CDR3 amino acids: CAWSVSGGLSYEQYF. CDR3 nucleotide sequence: TGTGCCTGGAGTGTTAGCGGGGGACTCTCCTACGAGCAGTACTTC.

This clone was observed a handful of times. The chain has TRBV7-9 and TRBJ1-1; D gene unclear. The germline CDR1 and CDR2 sequences are SEHNR and FQNEAQ (reference sequence). The CDR3 is 14 residues long. V dropped 9 bases and J dropped 3 bases, with 17 bases sitting between them. As DNA, the CDR3 is TGTGCCAGTACGATGGTTTTGGGATACACTGAAGCTTTCTTT. Translation gives CASTMVLGYTEAFF. Variable domain in full (rest from reference TRBV7-9 and TRBJ1-1): DTGVSQNPRHKITKRGQNVTFRCDPISEHNRLYWYRQTLGQGPEFLTYFQNEAQLEKSRLLSDRFSAERPKGSFSTLEIQRTEQGDSAMYLCASTMVLGYTEAFFGQGTRLTVV.